One sample yielded the 2 T cell receptor beta chains listed below, sequenced in a study of T cells in Graves' hyperthyroidism and ophthalmopathy. Authors of the study amplified TCR beta CDR3 regions from RNA transcripts. An initial round of RT-PCR targeting the TCR CDR3 relied on the HTBI primer set. TCRdb used MiXCR to reprocess the multiplex PCR reads, holding one entry per CDR3 protein. The repertoire has about 400,000 distinct CDR3 sequences, approximately 15% of them found once; the top ten carry less than 35%. Source material: blood. The receptors were gathered from a woman aged 30 to 39 with Graves' hyperthyroidism.

At least ten counts were recorded for this clonotype. V gene TRBV29-1 combines with J gene TRBJ2-5; D gene unclear. This CDR3 has 10 residues. Trimming shortened V by 7 bases and J by 5 bases, and 8 bases separated the two germline ends. The V gene's germline CDR1 is SQVTM and CDR2 ANQGSEA. CDR3 protein: CSGGEETQYF. CDR3 coding DNA: TGCAGCGGGGGTGAGGAGACCCAGTACTTC.

In this sample, this clonotype turned up many times. V usage is TRBV5-1 and J usage is TRBJ2-7, with TRBD2 as a possible D gene (6 bases). This CDR3 is built from 15 residues. Per the germline V gene, CDR1 is SGHRS and CDR2 is YFSETQ. The germline V and J ends were trimmed by 2 bases and 5 bases, with 17 bases remaining between them. CDR3 loop: CASSFRGSTGDEQYF. In nucleotides, the CDR3 is TGCGCCAGCAGCTTCCGGGGGTCTACGGGCGACGAGCAGTACTTC.